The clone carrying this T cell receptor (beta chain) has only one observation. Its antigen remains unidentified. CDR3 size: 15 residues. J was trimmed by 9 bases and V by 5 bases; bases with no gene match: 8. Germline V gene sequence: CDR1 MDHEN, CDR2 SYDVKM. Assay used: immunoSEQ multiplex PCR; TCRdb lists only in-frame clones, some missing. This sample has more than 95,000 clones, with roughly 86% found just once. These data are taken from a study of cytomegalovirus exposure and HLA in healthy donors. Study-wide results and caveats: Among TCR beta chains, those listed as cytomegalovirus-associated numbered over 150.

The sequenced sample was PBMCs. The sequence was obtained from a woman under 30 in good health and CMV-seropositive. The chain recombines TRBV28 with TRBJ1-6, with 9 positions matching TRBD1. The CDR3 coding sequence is TGTGCCAGCAGTCCGACGGACAGGGGAGGTTCACCCCTCCACTTT. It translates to CASSPTDRGGSPLHF.